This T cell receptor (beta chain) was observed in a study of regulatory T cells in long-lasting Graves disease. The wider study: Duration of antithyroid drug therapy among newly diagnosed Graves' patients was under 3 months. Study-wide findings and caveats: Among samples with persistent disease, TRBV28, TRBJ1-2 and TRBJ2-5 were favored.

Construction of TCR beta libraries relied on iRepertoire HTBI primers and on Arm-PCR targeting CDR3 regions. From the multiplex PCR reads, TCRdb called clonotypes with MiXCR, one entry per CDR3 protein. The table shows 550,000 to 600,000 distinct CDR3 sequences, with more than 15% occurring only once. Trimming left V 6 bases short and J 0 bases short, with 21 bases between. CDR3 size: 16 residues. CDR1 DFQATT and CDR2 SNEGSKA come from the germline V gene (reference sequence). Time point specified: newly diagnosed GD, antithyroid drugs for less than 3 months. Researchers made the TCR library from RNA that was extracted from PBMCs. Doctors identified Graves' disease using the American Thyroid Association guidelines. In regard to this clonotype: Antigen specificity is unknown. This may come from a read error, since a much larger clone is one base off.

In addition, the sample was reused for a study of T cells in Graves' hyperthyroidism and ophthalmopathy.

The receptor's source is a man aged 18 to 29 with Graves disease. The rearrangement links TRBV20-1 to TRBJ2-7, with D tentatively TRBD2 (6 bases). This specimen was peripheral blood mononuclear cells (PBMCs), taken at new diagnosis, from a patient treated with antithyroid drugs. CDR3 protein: CSATSSRDSYSYEQYF. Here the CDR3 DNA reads TGCAGTGCGACTTCCTCCCGGGACTCCTACTCCTACGAGCAGTACTTC.